The 12 T cell receptor beta chains below were found in one sample sequenced in a study of beta chain features in type 1 diabetes listed by TCRdb under 2018. Receptor libraries were prepared by the immunoSEQ multiplex PCR assay. The entire amount of isolated RNA was reverse transcribed using the High Capacity cDNA Reverse Transcription Kit, so the sequenced TCRB transcripts were expressed ones. The immuneACCESS repertoire file appears here via TCRdb, limited to in-frame rearrangements. These files lack a portion of the clones; in checked studies, under half of the deficit traces to unresolved V genes, and the cause of the others is not known. The sample profile shows 430,000 or so clones; over 10% of them were found once. The leading ten clones occupy over 0.04% of the sample. The sequenced sample was naive CD4+ T cells from blood. The sample's cell subset or site label, decoded: true naive CD4+ T cells. All receptors derive from a woman younger than 30 in good health.

The chain is built from TRBV11-2 and TRBJ1-1, with 7 bases matching TRBD1. This CDR3 has 18 amino acids. Trimming cost V 4 bases and J 0 bases; bases outside gene matches: 14. The germline gives CDR1 SGHAT, CDR2 FQNNGV. CDR3 protein: CASSSKARRTGLNTEAFF. The CDR3 region has the DNA TGTGCCAGCAGCTCCAAAGCGAGAAGGACAGGATTGAACACTGAAGCTTTCTTT.

The CDR3 reads CASSYLDSYSVTQYF. The DNA for the CDR3 is TGTGCCAGCAGTTACTTGGACAGCTATTCAGTGACGCAGTATTTT. The chain carries TRBV6-6 and TRBJ2-3; tentatively, D is TRBD1 (6 bases). CDR1 and CDR2 from the germline V gene are MNHNY and SVGAGI (reference sequence). CDR3 length: 15 amino acids. Trimming stripped 1 base from V and 9 bases from J, with 17 bases between.

This clone was picked up a small number of times. This rearrangement joins TRBV5-1 to TRBJ2-7, with 7 bases identical to TRBD2. Germline loops: CDR1 SGHRS, CDR2 YFSETQ. This CDR3 comprises 13 residues. V was pared by 0 bases and J by 6 bases, with 3 bases of the junction left unmatched. CDR3 DNA: TGCGCCAGCAGCTTGGGCCCGGGGGGCGAGCAGTACTTC. Translated: CASSLGPGGEQYF.

The chain employs TRBV7-2 and TRBJ1-5; D gene uncertain. Trimming left V 5 bases short and J 0 bases short, with 11 bases between. The CDR3 extends over 15 amino acids. Germline CDR1 and CDR2: SGHTA and FQGNSA. CDR3 sequence: CASSQALNSNQPQHF. The CDR3 nucleotides read TGTGCCAGCAGCCAGGCACTAAATAGCAATCAGCCCCAGCATTTT.

This clone was observed a handful of times. The chain uses TRBV29-1 and TRBJ2-2, with D uncertain. Trimming stripped 4 bases from V and 8 bases from J, with 8 bases between. The germline gives CDR1 SQVTM, CDR2 ANQGSEA. This CDR3 has 11 amino acids. In DNA form, the CDR3 reads TGCAGCGTTGGAGGCCTTGGGGAGCTGTTTTTT. Protein sequence: CSVGGLGELFF.

V is TRBV7-2 and J is TRBJ2-6; possibly TRBD2 for D (5 bases). Germline V CDR1 and CDR2: SGHTA, FQGNSA. The V end was cut by 4 bases, the J end by 2 bases, with 9 bases between. The CDR3 extends over 15 amino acids. The CDR3 DNA follows: TGTGCCAGCAGCTCCGAGAGGGCTGGGGCCAACGTCCTGACTTTC. This encodes CASSSERAGANVLTF.

The chain carries TRBV2 and TRBJ2-2; 7 bases agree with TRBD1. Trimming removed 7 bases from V and 6 bases from J; junction bases left unmatched: 17. This CDR3 has 17 amino acids. Germline lookup yields CDR1 SNHLY and CDR2 FYNNEI. The CDR3 loop reads CASKLDRTPRVSGELFF. The DNA of the CDR3 is TGTGCCAGCAAACTGGACAGGACGCCACGAGTATCCGGGGAGCTGTTTTTT.

The table lists this clone with a few counts. The chain links TRBV9 to TRBJ2-6, with a weak D call TRBD2 (6 bases). Looked up from germline, CDR1 is SGDLS and CDR2 is YYNGEE. The V and J ends lost 3 bases and 0 bases respectively, with 19 bases between them. The CDR3 runs 19 residues. The CDR3 DNA is TGTGCCAGCAGCGAGGGTAGCGGCAGGCCCTCCTCTGGGGCCAACGTCCTGACTTTC. Translation gives CASSEGSGRPSSGANVLTF.

The sample holds a few counts of this clone. The rearrangement joins TRBV23-1 to TRBJ2-3; 9 nucleotides agree with TRBD2. TRBV23-1 is known as an ORF, though its function is uncertain. The trim removed 2 bases at V and 3 bases at J, leaving 12 bases unmatched. There are 18 residues in the CDR3. CDR3 sequence reads: CASSQIVPGLAGTDTQYF. The DNA of the CDR3 is TGCGCCAGCAGTCAAATAGTCCCAGGGCTAGCGGGAACAGATACGCAGTATTTT.

V and J are TRBV4-3 and TRBJ2-1; D call uncertain. The CDR3 runs to 14 residues. Trimming stripped 3 bases from V and 4 bases from J, with 10 bases between. CDR1 and CDR2 (germline): LGHNA, YSLEER. This CDR3 reads CASSHQLPYNEQFF. DNA of the CDR3: TGCGCCAGCAGCCACCAGCTCCCGTACAATGAGCAGTTCTTC.

There are a few counts of this clone. The rearrangement links TRBV4-1 to TRBJ1-1; the D gene is possibly TRBD1 (6 bases). This CDR3 region has 15 residues. Trimming took 4 bases from V and 3 from J, leaving 15 bases between them. Germline V gene lookup returns CDR1 MGHRA and CDR2 YSYEKL. The CDR3 protein is CASSRTGAADTEAFF. The CDR3, as DNA: TGCGCCAGCAGCCGTACGGGGGCGGCGGACACTGAAGCTTTCTTT.

The chain links TRBV25-1 to TRBJ2-1, with unresolved D. V was trimmed by 5 bases and J by 0 bases, leaving 8 bases between them. The CDR3 consists of 14 residues. Germline V gives CDR1 MGHDK, CDR2 SYGVNS. The CDR3 nucleotides are TGTGCCAGCAGTCGAAGCGCCTCCTACAATGAGCAGTTCTTC. Its translation: CASSRSASYNEQFF. Full variable domain (remainder filled in from reference TRBV25-1 and TRBJ2-1): EADIYQTPRYLVIGTGKKITLECSQTMGHDKMYWYQQDPGMELHLIHYSYGVNSTEKGDLSSESTVSRIRTEHFPLTLESARPSHTSQYLCASSRSASYNEQFFGPGTRLTVL.